Shown below are 8 T cell receptor beta chains from a single sample sequenced in a study of blood T cell repertoires in COVID-19. Assay: immunoSEQ multiplex PCR; the TCRdb copy retains only in-frame clones and omits some. The table has about 29,000 clones, 70% to 85% seen once. The sample was peripheral blood. The receptors derive from a man older than 75 with active or convalescent COVID-19.

The J gene is TRBJ2-3, the V gene TRBV18; 10 nucleotides line up with TRBD2. The CDR3 spans 14 residues. J was trimmed by 12 bases and V by 2 bases; bases with no gene match: 8. CDR1 is KGHSH and CDR2 is LQKENI in the germline V gene. The DNA of the CDR3 is TGTGCCAGCTCACCAGCTAGCGGGGGCCTACCCCAGTATTTT. This encodes CASSPASGGLPQYF.

The chain combines TRBV18 with TRBJ2-1, with a weak D call TRBD2 (6 bases). With 10 bases removed from V and 0 bases from J, the gap between germline ends came to 13 bases. The CDR3 runs 14 residues. Per the germline V gene, CDR1 is KGHSH and CDR2 is LQKENI. The CDR3 coding sequence is TGTGCCACCCAGGGAGGAAGCTCCTACAATGAGCAGTTCTTC. This sequence encodes CATQGGSSYNEQFF.

The gene calls are TRBV5-8 and TRBJ1-1; no clear D gene. The CDR3 is made up of 12 amino acids. The V and J ends lost 2 bases and 5 bases respectively, with 7 bases between them. CDR1 is SGHTS and CDR2 is YDEGEE in the germline V gene. The CDR3 sequence is CASSFEGTEAFF. The CDR3 DNA reads as TGTGCCAGCAGCTTTGAGGGAACTGAAGCTTTCTTT.

This CDR3 reads CASSFAQVSGANVLTF. The CDR3 DNA sequence: TGTGCCAGCAGTTTCGCACAGGTCTCTGGGGCCAACGTCCTGACTTTC. The chain uses TRBV6-5 and TRBJ2-6; a possible D gene is TRBD1 (5 bases). Germline CDR1 is MNHEY and CDR2 is SVGAGI. Trimming removed 4 bases from V and 0 bases from J, with 10 bases in between. The CDR3 runs to 16 residues.

The CDR3 loop is CASSQDPGGDTQYF. CDR3 bases: TGTGCCAGCAGCCAAGATCCAGGGGGAGATACGCAGTATTTT. This chain uses TRBV14 with TRBJ2-3; 7 positions match TRBD1. CDR1 is SGHDN, CDR2 FVKESK, per germline. V lost 0 bases, J lost 5 bases, and 2 bases stayed unmatched. There are 14 residues in the CDR3.

The V and J genes are TRBV28 and TRBJ2-7; the match to TRBD2 covers 8 bases. Germline trimming cut 7 bases from V and 6 bases from J; bases unmatched to any gene: 17. Germline CDR1 is MDHEN and CDR2 is SYDVKM. The CDR3 covers 16 residues. The CDR3 nucleotides read TGTGCCAGCACTTCGTATGGAGCGGGAGCGTCTGGCGAGCAGTACTTC. Its protein product is CASTSYGAGASGEQYF.

The J gene is TRBJ1-5, the V gene TRBV19, with no clear D. V was pared by 8 bases and J by 7 bases, with 15 bases between. Germline CDR1 reads LNHDA; CDR2 reads SQIVND (reference sequence). This CDR3 comprises 13 residues. CDR3 DNA: TGTGCCAGTCGTAAAACAGCCCACCAGCCCCAGCATTTT. It encodes CASRKTAHQPQHF.

The chain is built from TRBV19 and TRBJ1-2; a possible D gene is TRBD1 (5 bases). This CDR3 has 12 residues. V lost 11 bases and J 5 bases, leaving 15 bases between the germline ends. Germline values: CDR1 LNHDA, CDR2 SQIVND (reference sequence). CDR3 bases: TGTGCCGGGAAAGACAGCCGATATGGCTACACCTTC. This gives the protein CAGKDSRYGYTF.